This paragraph reports one T cell receptor (beta chain). This sample was taken from a study of blood T cell repertoires in COVID-19. Overall study: Whether acute or convalescent, the COVID-19 samples came from the United States, Italy and Spain.

Germline CDR1 is SGHTA and CDR2 is FQGNSA. This CDR3 spans 14 amino acids. The V and J ends lost 1 base and 1 base respectively, with 7 bases between them. As originally analysed: Quantification of nucleated cells was approximated via reference gene primer amplification. The repertoire was sequenced with immunoSEQ multiplex PCR; TCRdb's copy has only in-frame clones and lacks some. The D gene and trimming were derived from the DNA, and the V and J assignments and clone size from that table. The sample holds some 250,000 clones, about 89% seen once. The clonotype originates from a middle-aged man who had recovered from COVID-19. This chain joins TRBV7-2 and TRBJ1-1; perhaps TRBD1 as D (5 bases). The sequenced material came from PBMCs or T cells enriched from blood (not recorded which). The CDR3 nucleotides read TGTGCCAGCAGCTTAGTGCAGGGGAACACTGAAGCTTTCTTT. It codes for CASSLVQGNTEAFF.